By share of the sample, the clone carrying this T cell receptor beta chain is medium-sized. Its antigen is undetermined. The germline gene is not matched at one end of the junction; a read error may be the cause. The source of the sample is a study of T cell responses to AZD1222 COVID-19 vaccine. Whole-study results and caveats: Baseline seropositives among AZD1222 recipients totaled only five to seven. Repertoires were obtained only post-peak T cell response. Once two AZD1222 doses were given, Spike-specific TCR breadth and depth went up. Close to half of all spike-specific TCRs reportedly target regions of the variants that are unmutated.

The table came from immunoSEQ multiplex PCR; TCRdb's copy has only in-frame clones and leaves some out. This table holds some 50,000 clones, roughly 84% found once. The CDR3 runs to 15 residues. Germline lookup yields CDR1 LGHDT and CDR2 YNNKEL (reference sequence). The J gene is TRBJ2-2, the V gene TRBV3-1 (or the pseudogene TRBV3-2), with 9 bases that match TRBD2. This TCR was recovered from an adult in good health. This specimen consisted of peripheral blood, obtained on day 0 of MenACWY control vaccination. Here the CDR3 reads CARSSGAGGGGELFF. CDR3 DNA sequence: TGTGCCCGCAGCTCCGGGGCGGGGGGGGGCGGGGAGCTGTTTTTT.